The 3 T cell receptor beta chains in this list originate from one sample, sequenced in a study of radiotherapy plus CTLA-4 blockade in lung cancer. Clones were sequenced by immunoSEQ multiplex PCR, and TCRdb holds only the in-frame ones, with some missing. The sample has under 110,000 clones, under 90% seen once. This material consisted of peripheral blood, taken from a patient treated with radiotherapy plus ipilimumab. The receptors were sampled from a human donor with non-small cell lung cancer that progressed on radiotherapy plus ipilimumab. Some clones in this sample may be carry-over from other donors' samples.

This clone appeared once. The chain has TRBV5-1 and TRBJ1-1; the D is unclear. The CDR3 contains 14 residues. Trimming pared 0 bases from V and 4 bases from J, leaving 10 bases between. Germline values: CDR1 SGHRS, CDR2 YFSETQ. CDR3 sequence: CASSLVAGGTEAFF. In nucleotides, the CDR3 is TGCGCCAGCAGCTTGGTTGCCGGCGGCACTGAAGCTTTCTTT.

This rearrangement joins TRBV19 to TRBJ2-7; no definite D call. The CDR3 has 12 amino acids. Germline CDR1 reads LNHDA; CDR2 reads SQIVND (reference sequence). V shed 3 bases and J shed 3 bases, with 6 bases lying between them. For the CDR3, the DNA is TGTGCCAGTAGTATCGGCAGCTACGAGCAGTACTTC. Encoded protein: CASSIGSYEQYF.

The V call is TRBV11-2, the J call TRBJ1-5, with 7 positions matching TRBD1. Germline V gives CDR1 SGHAT, CDR2 FQNNGV. J lost 1 base, V lost 4 bases, and 4 bases had no gene match. There are 15 residues in the CDR3. The CDR3, as DNA: TGTGCCAGCAGCTATGGACAGGAGAGCAATCAGCCCCAGCATTTT. Protein: CASSYGQESNQPQHF.